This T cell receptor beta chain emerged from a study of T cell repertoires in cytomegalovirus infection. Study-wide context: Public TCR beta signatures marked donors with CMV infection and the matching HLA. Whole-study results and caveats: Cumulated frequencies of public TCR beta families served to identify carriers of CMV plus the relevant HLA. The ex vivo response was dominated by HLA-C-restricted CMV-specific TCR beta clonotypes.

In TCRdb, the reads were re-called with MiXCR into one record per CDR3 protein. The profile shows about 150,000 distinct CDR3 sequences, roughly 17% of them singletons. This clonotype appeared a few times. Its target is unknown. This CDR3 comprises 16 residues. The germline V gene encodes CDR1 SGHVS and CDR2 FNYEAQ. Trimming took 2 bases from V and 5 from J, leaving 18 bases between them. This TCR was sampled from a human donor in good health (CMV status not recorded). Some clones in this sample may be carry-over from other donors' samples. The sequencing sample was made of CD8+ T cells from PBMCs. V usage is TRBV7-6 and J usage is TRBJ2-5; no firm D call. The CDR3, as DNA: TGTGCCAGCAGCTTAATTTTGCGCAGGCAACCCGAGACCCAGTACTTC. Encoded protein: CASSLILRRQPETQYF. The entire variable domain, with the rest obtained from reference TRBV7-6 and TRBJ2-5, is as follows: GAGVSQSPRYKVTKRGQDVALRCDPISGHVSLYWYRQALGQGPEFLTYFNYEAQQDKSGLPNDRFSAERPEGSISTLTIQRTEQRDSAMYRCASSLILRRQPETQYFGPGTRLLVL.